This T cell receptor beta chain was sequenced in a study of OX40 agonist ivuxolimab in advanced cancers. About the investigation overall: The costimulatory receptor OX40 (CD134) was targeted by ivuxolimab, a fully human IgG2 agonistic monoclonal antibody. Intravenous ivuxolimab was administered to patients every 2 weeks at six dose levels: 0.01, 0.1, 0.3, 1.5, 3 and 10 mg/kg. Of the approximately 54 patients in dose escalation, some 19 had hepatocellular carcinoma, some 15 had melanoma, 9 had renal cell carcinoma and 9 had head and neck cancer. A male proportion of nearly 85% and a mean age of approximately 61 years, ranging from roughly 23 to 79, were recorded for the dose-escalation cohort. Patients were allowed to have had prior anti-PD-1, anti-PD-L1 or anti-CTLA-4 therapy, and approximately 40% of the dose-escalation patients had been treated with checkpoint inhibitors. Partial responses occurred in three dose-escalation patients, of whom one had hepatocellular carcinoma and two had cutaneous melanoma. Peripheral TCRbeta sequencing aimed to test whether ivuxolimab altered TCR sequence diversity and caused clonal T-cell expansion. The paper describes the monotherapy dose-escalation part (N ≈ 51 patients) of the phase I trial of ivuxolimab.

Genomic DNA was isolated from the sorted cells so that the TCRbeta CDR3 region could be sequenced. The immunoSEQ Assay was used to sequence the TCRbeta CDR3 regions. TCRdb took this table from immuneACCESS and kept in-frame rearrangements with V and J called. Such tables lack part of the clones; where checked against another copy, unresolved V genes explain under half of the gap, and the rest is unexplained. Recorded for this sample are 50,000 to 70,000 clones; approximately 80% of them occurred a single time. Jointly, the top ten make up approximately 3% of the sample. Counted from cysteine to phenylalanine, this CDR3 has 16 amino acids. Only CDR3 DNA remains: 48 bases, in frame from the first base. After removal of 1 base from V and 6 bases from J, the junction retains 7 bases not matched to a gene. CDR1 and CDR2 are drawn from the germline V gene: SGHDN, FVKESK. The trial excluded patients who had a history of autoimmune disease or were on systemic immunosuppression. In every dose cohort, peripheral blood was drawn for TCR sequencing at baseline, cycle 4 day 1, and cycle 7 day 1. The samples were drawn from a first-in-human, open-label, multicenter phase I dose-escalation trial of ivuxolimab. The trial enrolled adults with locally advanced or metastatic head and neck squamous cell, hepatocellular, melanoma or renal cell carcinoma. Before TCR sequencing, CD4+ T cells and CD8+ T cells were sorted from peripheral blood as separate populations.

What the research found in general, with its limitations: In the 0.1-3.0 mg/kg groups, partial responders were among the patients with the lowest normalized peripheral clonal expansion, particularly in CD8+ T cells. On average, CD8+ T cells showed more expanded clones than CD4+ T cells after ivuxolimab. Clonal expansion of both CD4+ and CD8+ blood T cells was observed from baseline to week 6 at doses 0.1 to 3.0 mg/kg. The antigen specificity of the clonally expanded peripheral T cells was not determined. Low levels of normalized T-cell clonal expansion were also seen in some patients who did not respond.

About this clone: Its specific antigen is unknown. No base quality values were provided; no much bigger clone lies one nucleotide off.

The sequence links TRBV14 to TRBJ2-7; TRBD1 matches 12 bases in the middle. This specimen consisted of CD4+ or CD8+ T cells sorted from blood, obtained in a trial of the OX40 agonist ivuxolimab. The clonotype comes from an adult with an advanced solid tumor such as melanoma, head and neck, liver or kidney cancer. Read as DNA, the sequence is TGTGCCAGCAGCCAAGTTGGGGGGACAGGGGGCTTCGAGCAGTACTTC. Translated, it gives CASSQVGGTGGFEQYF.